This entry lists 22 T cell receptor beta chains sequenced from one sample in a study of blood T cell repertoires in COVID-19. Sequencing was performed with immunoSEQ multiplex PCR; in TCRdb, only in-frame clones are kept and a portion is missing. Of 270,000 or so clones in the sample, 75% to 90% are singletons; the top ten hold 4% to 5%. Source material: peripheral blood. These receptors were obtained from a woman aged 40 to 55 who had recovered from COVID-19.

The rearrangement joins TRBV7-8 to TRBJ1-4, with D unresolved. V lost 5 bases to trimming and J lost 2 bases, with 15 bases between them. Germline V gene sequence: CDR1 SGHVS, CDR2 FQNEAQ. The CDR3 is 16 amino acids. The CDR3 DNA is TGTGCCAGCAGCCGCGACCGGGTGGTTACTAATGAAAAACTGTTTTTT. This gives the protein CASSRDRVVTNEKLFF.

This clone was counted a single time. The V call is TRBV19, the J call TRBJ2-7; a weak D match, TRBD2 (6 bases). Trimming shortened V by 11 bases and J by 5 bases, and 16 bases separated the two germline ends. Germline V gene data show CDR1 as LNHDA and CDR2 as SQIVND (reference sequence). The CDR3 spans 12 residues. The CDR3 DNA sequence: TGTGCCCGGACCCGGGAGACCCACGAGCAGTACGTC. This sequence encodes CARTRETHEQYV.

In this sample, this clone turned up once. This chain uses TRBV12-5 with TRBJ2-2; 8 positions match TRBD1. Germline loops: CDR1 LGHNT, CDR2 FRNRAP. V lost 6 bases, J lost 1 base, and 13 bases stayed unmatched. CDR3 length: 18 residues. The CDR3 DNA sequence: TGTGCTAGTGGCCTTGTCCCGACAGGGGACGGGAACACCGGGGAGCTGTTTTTT. Its protein is CASGLVPTGDGNTGELFF.

This chain's CDR3 is CAISEFTGASTDTQYF. CDR3 nucleotides: TGTGCCATCAGTGAGTTCACAGGGGCTAGCACAGATACGCAGTATTTT. This chain uses TRBV10-3 with TRBJ2-3, with TRBD1 identical over 7 bases. Germline loops: CDR1 ENHRY, CDR2 SYGVKD. The CDR3 is 16 residues long. Unmatched junction bases numbered 4, after V lost 1 base and J lost 0 bases.

J is TRBJ2-6 and V is TRBV5-4, with D hard to call. Germline values: CDR1 SGHNT, CDR2 YYREEE (reference sequence). The CDR3 runs to 15 residues. V was cut by 1 base and J by 1 base, with 6 bases left in between. CDR3 bases: TGTGCCAGCAGCTTGATTCAATCTGGGGCCAACGTCCTGACTTTC. It encodes CASSLIQSGANVLTF.

This chain connects TRBV5-5 to TRBJ1-2; no reliable D call. The V end lost 2 bases, the J end lost 5 bases, and 13 bases lay between the germline ends. Germline V gives CDR1 SGHKS, CDR2 YYEKEE (reference sequence). This CDR3 is built from 14 residues. DNA of the CDR3: TGTGCCAGCAGCTTTTCAGGTATCGATTATGGCTACACCTTC. It encodes CASSFSGIDYGYTF.

This clone turned up a few times. This chain links TRBV7-9 with TRBJ2-1, with D perhaps TRBD1 (5 bases). Per the germline V gene, CDR1 is SEHNR and CDR2 is FQNEAQ (reference sequence). Trimming took 5 bases from V and 6 from J, leaving 11 bases between them. This CDR3 comprises 13 residues. The DNA of the CDR3 is TGTGCCAGCAGCGGGGCGCGACCCAATGAGCAGTTCTTC. Translation: CASSGARPNEQFF. Full variable domain (missing parts from reference TRBV7-9 and TRBJ2-1): DTGVSQNPRHKITKRGQNVTFRCDPISEHNRLYWYRQTLGQGPEFLTYFQNEAQLEKSRLLSDRFSAERPKGSFSTLEIQRTEQGDSAMYLCASSGARPNEQFFGPGTRLTVL.

The V call is TRBV25-1, the J call TRBJ1-2; D is unclear. Germline loops: CDR1 MGHDK, CDR2 SYGVNS. The CDR3 totals 14 residues. V was trimmed by 1 base and J by 5 bases, leaving 11 bases between them. Here the CDR3 DNA reads TGTGCCAGCAGTGAATCGGGTTGGCAGTATGGCTACACCTTC. It yields the protein CASSESGWQYGYTF.

The count of this clone is one. V and J are TRBV14 and TRBJ1-6; D gene unclear. Per germline, CDR1 SGHDN and CDR2 FVKESK. The V and J ends lost 0 bases and 11 bases respectively, with 14 bases between them. The CDR3 has 15 residues. CDR3 sequence: CASSQEAGIFAPLHF. Written as DNA, the CDR3 is TGTGCCAGCAGCCAAGAGGCCGGGATATTTGCACCCCTCCACTTT.

The chain carries TRBV19 and TRBJ2-2; 8 bases are shared with TRBD1. Losses at the gene ends were 10 bases for V and 6 bases for J; bases not matched to a gene: 7. This CDR3 is 13 amino acids long. Germline values: CDR1 LNHDA, CDR2 SQIVND (reference sequence). Here the CDR3 reads CATRGRDSGELFF. As DNA, the CDR3 is TGTGCCACCAGGGGGCGGGATTCCGGGGAGCTGTTTTTT.

The CDR3 loop is CALNSDTEAFF. The CDR3 coding sequence is TGTGCCTTAAACAGTGACACTGAAGCTTTCTTT. The chain combines TRBV30 with TRBJ1-1; no clear D gene. Germline assignment: CDR1 GTSNPN and CDR2 SVGIG (reference sequence). Trimming took off 7 bases at V and 3 bases at J, with 9 bases between the two ends. The CDR3 runs to 11 residues.

This chain joins TRBV11-2 and TRBJ1-4, with 7 bases aligning to TRBD1. V shed 7 bases, J shed 4 bases, and the junction held 6 bases outside the gene matches. The germline CDR1 and CDR2 sequences are SGHAT and FQNNGV. The CDR3 is made up of 14 amino acids. The DNA for the CDR3 is TGTGCCAGCACGTACAGGGGCCATAATGAAAAACTGTTTTTT. Amino acid sequence: CASTYRGHNEKLFF.

The chain employs TRBV11-3 and TRBJ1-1; unclear D gene. CDR3 length: 13 residues. Germline values: CDR1 SGHNT, CDR2 YENEEA. The V end lost 10 bases, the J end lost 4 bases, and 16 bases lay between the germline ends. Written as DNA, the CDR3 is TGTGCCAACTTGGTCCTGGAGGGCACTGAAGCTTTCTTT. This codes for CANLVLEGTEAFF.

CDR3 protein: CASSFAGLNQPQHF. The CDR3 coding sequence is TGTGCCAGCAGCTTTGCGGGGCTTAATCAGCCCCAGCATTTT. The rearrangement joins TRBV5-4 to TRBJ1-5; D might be TRBD1 (5 bases). V gave up 2 bases and J gave up 4 bases, with 10 bases separating them. Germline V gene sequence: CDR1 SGHNT, CDR2 YYREEE (reference sequence). This CDR3 has 14 residues. The full variable domain, completed using reference TRBV5-4 and TRBJ1-5, is ETGVTQSPTHLIKTRGQQVTLRCSSQSGHNTVSWYQQALGQGPQFIFQYYREEENGRGNFPPRFSGLQFPNYSSELNVNALELDDSALYLCASSFAGLNQPQHFGDGTRLSIL.

V gene TRBV5-5 combines with J gene TRBJ1-3; tentatively, D is TRBD1 (6 bases). This CDR3 comprises 17 residues. Germline CDR1 and CDR2: SGHKS and YYEKEE (reference sequence). The V and J ends lost 1 base and 0 bases respectively, with 14 bases between them. CDR3: CASSLLAGANSGNTIYF. The CDR3 nucleotides are TGTGCCAGCAGCTTGTTGGCGGGGGCCAACTCTGGAAACACCATATATTTT.

The chain uses TRBV19 and TRBJ2-7; TRBD2 might be the D (6 bases). The CDR3 is 16 residues long. Trimming pared 5 bases from V and 2 bases from J, leaving 19 bases between. Germline assignment: CDR1 LNHDA and CDR2 SQIVND (reference sequence). CDR3 nucleotide sequence: TGTGCCAGTAGTGTTCAAGTTGGAGGGTTGGCCTACGAGCAGTACTTC. This codes for CASSVQVGGLAYEQYF.

This clone was recorded once. The CDR3 DNA is TGTGCCTGGGGGGGACAGGGAAGCACTGAAGCTTTCTTT. Translating gives CAWGGQGSTEAFF. The rearrangement links TRBV30 to TRBJ1-1; 9 bases align to TRBD1. Germline V gene lookup returns CDR1 GTSNPN and CDR2 SVGIG (reference sequence). V lost 5 bases and J lost 4; bases outside the gene matches: 5. The CDR3 runs 13 residues.

The chain links TRBV7-9 to TRBJ1-2; D gene ambiguous. The CDR3 length is 12 residues. In germline, CDR1 is SEHNR, CDR2 FQNEAQ (reference sequence). With 5 bases removed from V and 0 bases from J, the gap between germline ends came to 4 bases. Written as DNA, the CDR3 is TGTGCCAGCAGCCTTTCTAACTATGGCTACACCTTC. Its protein product is CASSLSNYGYTF.

The chain joins TRBV7-2 to TRBJ1-2, with 7 bases lining up with TRBD1. V shed 4 bases and J 6 bases; nucleotides not matched to a gene: 5. Germline assignment: CDR1 SGHTA and CDR2 FQGNSA. The CDR3 has 13 amino acids. DNA of the CDR3: TGTGCCAGCAGCTCTAGACAGGGAGATGGCTACACCTTC. Translation: CASSSRQGDGYTF.

This chain's CDR3 is CASSLAETMNTEAFF. Written as DNA, the CDR3 is TGTGCCAGCAGCTTAGCGGAGACGATGAACACTGAAGCTTTCTTT. V and J are TRBV7-9 and TRBJ1-1; D call uncertain. Germline CDR1 and CDR2: SEHNR and FQNEAQ (reference sequence). The V end lost 0 bases, the J end lost 0 bases, and 8 bases lay between the germline ends. There are 15 residues in the CDR3. Variable domain in full (rest from reference TRBV7-9 and TRBJ1-1): DTGVSQNPRHKITKRGQNVTFRCDPISEHNRLYWYRQTLGQGPEFLTYFQNEAQLEKSRLLSDRFSAERPKGSFSTLEIQRTEQGDSAMYLCASSLAETMNTEAFFGQGTRLTVV.

The chain combines TRBV7-6 with TRBJ1-4, with a tentative D call TRBD1 (6 bases). Between the trimmed V and J ends, which lost 1 base and 12 bases, there was a span of 12 bases. This CDR3 contains 13 residues. Per the germline V gene, CDR1 is SGHVS and CDR2 is FNYEAQ. CDR3 in DNA: TGTGCCAGCAGCTTAGAATGGGCAGGGGAACTGTTTTTT. This codes for CASSLEWAGELFF.

The rearrangement joins TRBV5-8 to TRBJ1-4; 7 nucleotides agree with TRBD1. Germline values: CDR1 SGHTS, CDR2 YDEGEE. The CDR3 has 14 amino acids. V dropped 5 bases and J dropped 6; count of bases not matched to a gene: 7. CDR3 coding DNA: TGTGCCAGCAGTACCGGGACAGCCTATGAAAAACTGTTTTTT. It yields the protein CASSTGTAYEKLFF. Full variable domain (missing parts from reference TRBV5-8 and TRBJ1-4): EAGVTQSPTHLIKTRGQQATLRCSPISGHTSVYWYQQALGLGLQFLLWYDEGEERNRGNFPPRFSGRQFPNYSSELNVNALELEDSALYLCASSTGTAYEKLFFGSGTQLSVL.